These 2 T cell receptor beta chains share one sample of origin, sequenced in a study of T cells in localized non-small cell lung cancer. The method was immunoSEQ multiplex PCR; TCRdb's version includes in-frame clones alone and lacks a portion of them. Among about 3,200 clones listed, 24% were seen once. Sequenced here: lung tumor tissue, sampled before any cancer treatment. The receptors originated from a man aged 40-75 years with stage I lung adenocarcinoma.

The genes are TRBV9 and TRBJ2-3; D is undetermined. The CDR3 is 13 amino acids. Trimming left V 3 bases short and J 2 bases short, with 7 bases between. Germline loops: CDR1 SGDLS, CDR2 YYNGEE. This chain's CDR3 is CASSADLTDTQYF. The CDR3 DNA reads as TGTGCCAGCAGCGCGGACCTCACAGATACGCAGTATTTT.

Only one count was recorded for this clone. The chain employs TRBV18 and TRBJ2-5; 9 nucleotides match TRBD1. CDR1 and CDR2 (germline): KGHSH, LQKENI. J gave up 5 bases and V 6 bases, and 4 bases lay outside the gene matches. The CDR3 consists of 13 residues. DNA for the CDR3: TGTGCCAGCTCCCCCGGACAGGGGGAGACCCAGTACTTC. Translation gives CASSPGQGETQYF.